This is a list of T cell receptor beta chains from one sample in a study of chemoradiotherapy in HPV16-positive cancers. Repertoires were generated with immunoSEQ multiplex PCR, while TCRdb's copy carries only in-frame clones and drops some. The table lists about 34,000 clones, around 92% of them singletons, with roughly 3.9% in the top ten. The sample in question was blood, obtained from a patient who underwent chemoradiotherapy. These TCRs come from a human donor with HPV-associated anogenital cancer. Each CDR3 is given with its conserved first and last residue. D genes are given only for firm matches. Only part of the rows carry a size: once, few, many, or a class if the clone is expanded.

>TRBV6-5|TRBJ2-3|once|NA|13
CASRYSGTDTQYF
TGTGCCAGCAGGTACTCTGGCACAGATACGCAGTATTTT
>TRBV6-1|TRBJ2-3|NA|NA|16
CASSEVVGGPTDTQYF
TGTGCCAGCAGTGAAGTGGTGGGAGGCCCAACAGATACGCAGTATTTT
>TRBV6-5|TRBJ1-2|NA|NA|15
CASSSTAGLNYGYTF
TGTGCCAGCAGTTCCACCGCCGGGCTTAACTATGGCTACACCTTC
>TRBV27|TRBJ2-2|NA|NA|14
CASSLSGPTGELFF
TGTGCCAGCAGTTTATCAGGCCCCACCGGGGAGCTGTTTTTT
>TRBV6-5|TRBJ2-2|NA|NA|12
CASSYTPGELFF
TGTGCCAGCAGTTACACTCCCGGGGAGCTGTTTTTT
>TRBV19|TRBJ1-1|NA|TRBD1|14
CACKHRGFNTEAFF
TGTGCCTGTAAACACAGGGGATTTAACACTGAAGCTTTCTTT
>TRBV2|TRBJ1-2|NA|NA|14
CASSETKGLGGYTF
TGTGCCAGCAGTGAAACAAAGGGATTAGGCGGCTACACCTTC
>TRBV7-9|TRBJ2-3|NA|NA|16
CASSSTERVSTDTQYF
TGTGCCAGCAGCTCGACTGAGCGAGTTAGCACAGATACGCAGTATTTT
>TRBV2|TRBJ2-5|NA|NA|13
CASTETSSGTQYF
TGTGCCAGCACTGAGACTAGTTCGGGGACCCAGTACTTC
>TRBV19|TRBJ2-3|NA|TRBD2|14
CASSIASGGDTQYF
TGTGCCAGTAGTATAGCTAGCGGGGGGGATACGCAGTATTTT
>TRBV4-1|TRBJ1-3|NA|NA|14
CASSQDLSGNTIYF
TGCGCCAGCAGCCAAGATTTATCTGGAAACACCATATATTTT
>TRBV4-3|TRBJ1-6|NA|NA|16
CASSQIRGSEGSPLHF
TGCGCCAGCAGCCAAATCCGGGGCAGCGAAGGTTCACCCCTCCACTTT
>TRBV5-1|TRBJ2-7|NA|NA|12
CASPWVRGEQYF
TGCGCCAGCCCGTGGGTTAGGGGCGAGCAGTACTTC
>TRBV5-1|TRBJ2-7|NA|NA|13
CASSLGTALEQYF
TGCGCCAGCAGCTTGGGGACAGCCTTGGAGCAGTACTTC
>TRBV4-3|TRBJ1-1|NA|TRBD1|14
CASSQSTGDLLAFF
TGCGCCAGCAGCCAATCAACAGGGGACCTGCTGGCTTTCTTT
>TRBV18|TRBJ1-1|NA|NA|15
CASSPDSRSYTEAFF
TGTGCCAGCTCACCGGACAGCCGATCCTACACTGAAGCTTTCTTT
>TRBV21-1|TRBJ2-7|NA|NA|18
CASSKGGQGFQSSYEQYF
TGTGCCAGCAGCAAAGGGGGACAGGGGTTCCAAAGCTCCTACGAGCAGTACTTC
>TRBV5-4|TRBJ1-2|NA|NA|17
CASSLGLTVGSGYGYTF
TGTGCCAGCAGCTTGGGGCTAACGGTCGGCTCAGGGTATGGCTACACCTTC
>TRBV5-1|TRBJ1-1|NA|NA|15
CASSARVGANTEAFF
TGCGCCAGCTCGGCAAGAGTGGGGGCGAACACTGAAGCTTTCTTT
>TRBV19|TRBJ1-1|once|TRBD1|15
CASSTGSTGGVSAFF
TGTGCCAGTAGTACAGGATCGACAGGGGGGGTATCAGCTTTCTTT
>TRBV6-5|TRBJ1-3|NA|NA|15
CASSRSPRSGNTIYF
TGTGCCAGCAGCCGGTCACCGCGCTCTGGAAACACCATATATTTT
>TRBV5-1|TRBJ1-1|NA|NA|14
CASSLQTMNTEAFF
TGCGCCAGCAGCTTGCAGACCATGAACACTGAAGCTTTCTTT
>TRBV28|TRBJ1-1|NA|NA|11
CASSSPTEAFF
TGTGCCAGCAGTTCCCCCACTGAAGCTTTCTTT
>TRBV12-5|TRBJ2-1|once|TRBD1|14
CASGLGQGYNEQFF
TGTGCTAGTGGCCTTGGACAGGGCTACAATGAGCAGTTCTTC
>TRBV6-5|TRBJ1-1|NA|NA|16
CASSYTNRVMNTEAFF
TGTGCCAGCAGTTACACAAACAGGGTTATGAACACTGAAGCTTTCTTT
>TRBV5-6|TRBJ2-2|NA|TRBD2|18
CASSSRLAGLSPAGELFF
TGTGCCAGCAGCTCCCGACTAGCGGGGTTATCACCCGCCGGGGAGCTGTTTTTT
>TRBV4-1|TRBJ1-2|NA|TRBD1|17
CASSHRTGSMSYYGYTF
TGCGCCAGCAGCCATCGGACAGGGTCAATGAGCTACTATGGCTACACCTTC
>TRBV5-4|TRBJ1-1|once|NA|15
CASSSGGHGNTEAFF
TGTGCCAGCAGCTCAGGCGGACATGGAAACACTGAAGCTTTCTTT
>TRBV30|TRBJ1-2|NA|NA|16
CAWSEAYLRANYGYTF
TGTGCCTGGAGTGAGGCGTACCTACGGGCAAACTATGGCTACACCTTC
>TRBV28|TRBJ2-7|NA|TRBD1|16
CASSFIGTGRSYEQYF
TGTGCCAGCAGTTTTATTGGGACAGGGCGATCCTACGAGCAGTACTTC
>TRBV2|TRBJ1-4|NA|TRBD1|16
CASSGDRGLANEKLFF
TGTGCCAGCAGTGGGGACAGGGGGCTGGCTAATGAAAAACTGTTTTTT
>TRBV7-2|TRBJ1-5|once|TRBD1|15
CASSEGDRGVQPQHF
TGTGCCAGCAGCGAAGGGGACAGGGGAGTTCAGCCCCAGCATTTT
>TRBV18|TRBJ1-2|NA|NA|11
CASSPADGYTF
TGTGCCAGCTCACCAGCGGACGGCTACACCTTC
>TRBV11-3|TRBJ2-1|NA|TRBD2|13
CASSSGTSGKQFF
TGTGCCAGCAGCTCAGGGACTAGCGGTAAGCAGTTCTTC
>TRBV6-5|TRBJ1-6|NA|NA|16
CASSYSNSLYNSPLHF
TGTGCCAGCAGTTACTCGAACAGCCTATATAATTCACCCCTCCACTTT
>TRBV10-2|TRBJ1-1|NA|NA|14
CASSVGNMNTEAFF
TGCGCCAGCAGTGTAGGAAACATGAACACTGAAGCTTTCTTT
>TRBV12-5|TRBJ1-3|once|NA|15
CASGTTRSSGNTIYF
TGTGCTAGTGGTACCACCCGGAGCTCTGGAAACACCATATATTTT
>TRBV29-1|TRBJ1-1|NA|NA|12
CSVSSGSTEAFF
TGCAGCGTTTCCTCAGGGAGCACTGAAGCTTTCTTT
>TRBV6-1|TRBJ2-2|NA|NA|13
CASILTGTGELFF
TGTGCCAGCATTTTAACGGGGACCGGGGAGCTGTTTTTT
>TRBV5-1|TRBJ1-3|NA|NA|16
CASSLYQGSAGNTIYF
TGCGCCAGCAGCTTGTATCAGGGGTCCGCTGGAAACACCATATATTTT
>TRBV5-1|TRBJ2-7|NA|TRBD1|14
CASSGGQGAYEQYF
TGCGCCAGCAGCGGCGGACAGGGGGCGTACGAGCAGTACTTC